A single sample is the source of the 12 T cell receptor beta chains below, sequenced in a study of read filtering for tumor transcriptome and immune sequencing. This library used roughly 370 ng RNA and molecular barcoded adaptors spanning alpha/delta and beta/gamma chains. TCRdb re-called the reads through MiXCR, storing one row per CDR3 protein. Of fewer than 90,000 distinct CDR3 sequences in the sample, more than 9% were seen once. The sequenced sample was a population of CD138-negative cells sorted from bone marrow. These receptors all stem from a donor at least 40 years old with multiple myeloma.

This clonotype has ten or more counts. The chain links TRBV27 to TRBJ1-2; D ambiguous. The CDR3 runs to 15 residues. V was pared by 6 bases and J by 4 bases, with 18 bases between. Germline-derived CDR1 and CDR2 are MNHEY and SMNVEV (reference sequence). The DNA for the CDR3 is TGTGCCAGCAGCCCTATATTGCCCAGAACCTATGGCTACACCTTC. Encoded protein: CASSPILPRTYGYTF.

This clonotype has just a few counts. A read error may explain this, as a much larger clone is one base away. The CDR3 does not end in the conserved phenylalanine or tryptophan, so this is likely a read error. The gene calls are TRBV12-3 or TRBV12-4 and TRBJ2-2; weak D call: TRBD2 (5 bases). This CDR3 comprises 16 residues. The V end lost 5 bases, the J end lost 5 bases, and 18 bases lay between the germline ends. Here the CDR3 reads CASSPPSGGGTGELFS. In DNA form, the CDR3 reads TGTGCCAGCAGTCCCCCCAGCGGAGGCGGAACCGGGGAGCTGTTTTCT.

As to this clonotype: This may be a read error, as it is one base from a much larger clone. The V call is TRBV6-6, the J call TRBJ2-1; maybe TRBD1 (6 bases). Trimming cost V 4 bases and J 10 bases, with 20 bases left between them. This CDR3 contains 15 residues. Germline V gene lookup returns CDR1 MNHNY and CDR2 SVGAGI (reference sequence). The CDR3 sequence is CASSSRPQGTYEQFF. CDR3 sequence (DNA): TGTGCCAGCAGTTCTCGACCCCAGGGGACCTACGAGCAGTTCTTC.

This clonotype appeared many times. The chain joins TRBV6-5 to TRBJ1-5; D remains ambiguous. The V gene lost 2 bases and the J gene lost 7 bases, with 9 bases spanning the gap. Per germline, CDR1 MNHEY and CDR2 SVGAGI. The CDR3 contains 13 residues. The CDR3 loop reads CASSYARGQPQHF. The CDR3 coding sequence is TGTGCCAGCAGTTACGCAAGAGGGCAGCCCCAGCATTTT.

The sample holds many counts of this clonotype. The V and J genes are TRBV10-3 and TRBJ1-1; no clear D gene. CDR1 and CDR2 (germline): ENHRY, SYGVKD. This CDR3 region has 13 residues. Deletions cut 7 bases from V and 4 bases from J, with 13 bases between. CDR3 residues: CAINTRQGTEAFF. The CDR3 coding sequence is TGTGCCATCAATACAAGGCAAGGCACTGAAGCTTTCTTT.

This clonotype showed up just a few times. This may arise from a read error, as a much more abundant clone is one base away. V usage is TRBV27 and J usage is TRBJ2-1; no firm D call. The CDR3 runs 12 residues. The germline V gene encodes CDR1 MNHEY and CDR2 SMNVEV (reference sequence). The CDR3 region has the DNA TGTGCCAGCAGTTTATCGACCAATGTGCAGTTCTTC. Its translation is CASSLSTNVQFF.

About this clonotype itself: This may come from a read error, since a much larger clone is one base off. A read error is likely, as this CDR3 ends without the conserved phenylalanine or tryptophan. This chain joins TRBV19 and TRBJ1-5; no firm D call. V dropped 7 bases and J dropped 9 bases, with 19 bases sitting between them. The CDR3 has 14 amino acids. In germline, CDR1 is LNHDA, CDR2 SQIVND (reference sequence). The CDR3 nucleotides are TGTGCCAGTACCCTGGGCAGTGACTATCGGCCCCAGCATTTG. This translates into CASTLGSDYRPQHL.

This clonotype was seen repeatedly, ten times or more. The rearrangement joins TRBV9 to TRBJ2-1; 13 nucleotides line up with TRBD2. J was trimmed by 5 bases and V by 3 bases; bases with no gene match: 14. Germline-derived CDR1 and CDR2 are SGDLS and YYNGEE. The CDR3 covers 19 residues. The CDR3 region is CASSAQHGGLAGVHNEQFF. In DNA, the CDR3 is TGTGCCAGCAGCGCACAGCACGGAGGACTAGCGGGAGTCCACAATGAGCAGTTCTTC. Full variable domain (remainder filled in from reference TRBV9 and TRBJ2-1): DSGVTQTPKHLITATGQRVTLRCSPRSGDLSVYWYQQSLDQGLQFLIQYYNGEERAKGNILERFSAQQFPDLHSELNLSSLELGDSALYFCASSAQHGGLAGVHNEQFFGPGTRLTVL.

This clonotype showed up many times. This chain connects TRBV30 to TRBJ1-4; a possible D gene is TRBD1 (6 bases). Between the trimmed V and J ends, which lost 0 bases and 8 bases, there was a span of 13 bases. Germline assignment: CDR1 GTSNPN and CDR2 SVGIG (reference sequence). CDR3 length: 14 residues. The CDR3 here is CAWSVRGGEEKLFF. As DNA, the CDR3 is TGTGCCTGGAGTGTACGAGGGGGGGAAGAAAAACTGTTTTTT.

The sample holds a few counts of this clonotype. The chain links TRBV11-3 to TRBJ2-3; weak D call: TRBD1 (6 bases). The CDR3 sequence is 20 residues long. CDR1 is SGHNT, CDR2 YENEEA, per germline. V was clipped by 1 base and J by 0 bases, with 23 bases between them. The CDR3 region has the DNA TGTGCCAGCAGCTTAGGTGGGGGCCGAACCAGCCTCGCTAGCACAGATACGCAGTATTTT. Its protein is CASSLGGGRTSLASTDTQYF.

This clonotype has just a few counts. The chain links TRBV28 to TRBJ2-7, with D perhaps being TRBD1 or TRBD2 (7 bases each). The CDR3 consists of 14 residues. The V gene's germline CDR1 is MDHEN and CDR2 SYDVKM. V dropped 6 bases and J dropped 0 bases, with 12 bases sitting between them. The CDR3 here is CASRTGRGSYEQYF. The DNA for the CDR3 is TGTGCCAGCAGGACAGGGAGGGGCTCCTACGAGCAGTACTTC.

This clonotype was counted many times. The rearrangement joins TRBV7-8 to TRBJ2-4; TRBD2 matches 7 bases. The CDR3 contains 16 residues. V trimming: 5 bases; J trimming: 2 bases; junction bases outside the gene matches: 9. Germline loops: CDR1 SGHVS, CDR2 FQNEAQ. CDR3 bases: TGTGCCAGCAGCCAAGCGGGGTATATGTCCAAAAACATTCAGTACTTC. Its protein is CASSQAGYMSKNIQYF.